This TCR beta chain was retrieved from a study of blood T cell repertoires in COVID-19. About the research overall: The origin of the acute and convalescent COVID-19 samples was the United States, Italy and Spain.

Trimming took 10 bases from V and 4 from J; bases not matched to a gene: 10. Germline V gene sequence: CDR1 MDHEN, CDR2 SYDVKM. CDR3 size: 13 residues. Across about two dozen US areas, participants ranged in age from about 18 to 90 years. Which cohort a participant joined came from the clinical history participants gave. Per the original methods: Reference gene primer amplification gave nucleated cell count estimates. Produced via immunoSEQ multiplex PCR; TCRdb's table is partial and in-frame only. For V, J and clone size, that table is used; D and trimming come from the DNA. The table lists about 210,000 clones, 81% of them singletons, with around 10% in the top ten.

The sample consisted of PBMCs or T cells enriched from blood (not recorded which). This chain links TRBV28 with TRBJ2-7, with 7 bases aligning to TRBD2. The TCR originated in a woman aged 45-65 years with acute COVID-19. The CDR3 loop reads CAIRGGTSYEQYF. Written as DNA, the CDR3 is TGTGCCATCCGGGGAGGGACCTCTTACGAGCAGTACTTC.